This T cell receptor (beta chain) came from a study of beta chain features in type 1 diabetes. Turning to the study itself: Sorted cells from all samples, numbering almost 110 million, were examined.

Study findings and constraints: The similarity of naive, central memory and Treg TCRB repertoires appeared greater among patients than among healthy donors.

About this clone: The antigen is undetermined.

Trimming took 2 bases from V and 2 from J, leaving 7 bases between them. CDR3 length: 15 residues. The germline gives CDR1 SEHNR, CDR2 FQNEAQ (reference sequence). Expressed TCRB transcripts were sequenced after all isolated RNA was converted to cDNA. An average near 3.57 million reads came from naive, central memory and regulatory T cell samples. Libraries were prepared by immunoSEQ multiplex PCR; TCRdb keeps only in-frame clonotypes and omits some of them. There are fewer than 650,000 clones in the sample; roughly 16% occur only once, and around 0.095% lies in the top ten. It was via CD45RO/CCR7/CD25/CD127/CD95/CD27 that CD4+ naive, central memory, regulatory and stem cell-like memory cells were sorted.

The specimen sequenced was naive CD4+ T cells from blood. This sequence originates from a young man in good health. This sequence joins TRBV7-9 and TRBJ2-6, with D hard to call. The CDR3 here is CASSLPGPGANVLTF. CDR3 nucleotide sequence: TGTGCCAGCAGCTTACCCGGGCCTGGGGCCAACGTCCTGACTTTC. Drawing the rest from reference TRBV7-9 and TRBJ2-6, the complete variable domain is DTGVSQNPRHKITKRGQNVTFRCDPISEHNRLYWYRQTLGQGPEFLTYFQNEAQLEKSRLLSDRFSAERPKGSFSTLEIQRTEQGDSAMYLCASSLPGPGANVLTFGAGSRLTVL.